One sample yielded the 17 T cell receptor beta chains listed below, sequenced in a study of cytomegalovirus exposure and HLA in healthy donors. Clones were sequenced by immunoSEQ multiplex PCR, and TCRdb holds only the in-frame ones, with some missing. In the table there are about 74,000 clones, 90% to 95% of which are singletons. Material for sequencing was PBMCs. Receptor source: a young woman in good health and CMV-seropositive.

The sample holds one count of this clone. The V call is TRBV6-6, the J call TRBJ1-1, with D perhaps TRBD1 (6 bases). Germline assignment: CDR1 MNHNY and CDR2 SVGAGI (reference sequence). This CDR3 is built from 14 residues. V dropped 4 bases and J dropped 2 bases, with 11 bases sitting between them. The CDR3 DNA is TGTGCCAGCAGTTCATCAGGGGTTAACACTGAAGCTTTCTTT. This translates into CASSSSGVNTEAFF.

DNA of the CDR3: TGTGCCAGCTCGCCTACAGGGAAGAAAAGGGTCTACGAGCAGTACTTC. Protein: CASSPTGKKRVYEQYF. This chain joins TRBV18 and TRBJ2-7, with D perhaps matching TRBD1 (6 bases). Trimming took off 6 bases at V and 3 bases at J, with 21 bases between the two ends. The germline gives CDR1 KGHSH, CDR2 LQKENI. The CDR3 covers 16 residues.

The chain recombines TRBV7-9 with TRBJ2-7; no definite D call. This CDR3 spans 13 amino acids. Trimming stripped 7 bases from V and 7 bases from J, with 17 bases between. Germline CDR1 SEHNR, CDR2 FQNEAQ (reference sequence). CDR3 region: CASNNRVVEEQYF. In DNA form, the CDR3 reads TGTGCCAGCAACAACCGGGTGGTTGAGGAGCAGTACTTC. The full variable domain, in which reference TRBV7-9 and TRBJ2-7 provide the parts outside the CDR3, is DTGVSQNPRHKITKRGQNVTFRCDPISEHNRLYWYRQTLGQGPEFLTYFQNEAQLEKSRLLSDRFSAERPKGSFSTLEIQRTEQGDSAMYLCASNNRVVEEQYFGPGTRLTVT.

The rearrangement uses TRBV9 and TRBJ2-3, with TRBD2 identical over 15 bases. The V gene end was trimmed by 4 bases and the J gene end by 5 bases; junction bases not matched to a gene: 11. The V gene's germline CDR1 is SGDLS and CDR2 YYNGEE. The CDR3 covers 18 residues. Here the CDR3 reads CASSSDWTSGRAKDTQYF. DNA of the CDR3: TGTGCCAGCAGCTCCGACTGGACTAGCGGGAGGGCCAAAGATACGCAGTATTTT.

The V gene is TRBV19, the J gene TRBJ1-5; 9 nucleotides match TRBD1. The CDR3 loop spans 14 amino acids. With 5 bases clipped from V and 5 bases from J, the junction kept 4 bases outside the gene matches. The V gene's germline CDR1 is LNHDA and CDR2 SQIVND (reference sequence). CDR3: CASSPGTGYQPQHF. CDR3 nucleotide sequence: TGTGCCAGTAGTCCCGGGACAGGGTATCAGCCCCAGCATTTT.

The V call is TRBV27, the J call TRBJ1-2, with D possibly being TRBD1 (6 bases). Looked up from germline, CDR1 is MNHEY and CDR2 is SMNVEV (reference sequence). This CDR3 contains 13 residues. Trimming took 6 bases from V and 6 from J, leaving 14 bases between them. As DNA, the CDR3 is TGTGCCAGCAGGGGCCGGGACACGGATGGCTACACCTTC. This codes for CASRGRDTDGYTF.

This chain connects TRBV10-3 to TRBJ2-1; tentatively, D is TRBD1 (6 bases). Germline V lookup: CDR1 ENHRY, CDR2 SYGVKD. The CDR3 has 13 residues. V lost 2 bases and J lost 10, with 12 bases in between. The CDR3 nucleotides read TGTGCCATCAGTGAGAGTCCCCAGGGGGAGCAGTTCTTC. This gives the protein CAISESPQGEQFF.

The rearrangement joins TRBV7-9 to TRBJ2-1, with 7 bases aligning to TRBD2. The CDR3 is made up of 17 amino acids. V trimming: 10 bases; J trimming: 2 bases; junction bases outside the gene matches: 17. Germline V gene sequence: CDR1 SEHNR, CDR2 FQNEAQ (reference sequence). The CDR3 protein is CATNYGLWGGPYNEQFF. The DNA for the CDR3 is TGTGCCACCAACTATGGCCTCTGGGGGGGTCCCTACAATGAGCAGTTCTTC.

The chain has TRBV5-1 and TRBJ2-3; 10 bases line up with TRBD2. Germline V gene data show CDR1 as SGHRS and CDR2 as YFSETQ. This CDR3 region has 17 residues. V trimming: 2 bases; J trimming: 0 bases; junction bases outside the gene matches: 6. The CDR3 DNA reads as TGCGCCAGCAGCTTTCCTAGCGGGGGTTCTAGCACAGATACGCAGTATTTT. It encodes CASSFPSGGSSTDTQYF.

The rearrangement uses TRBV5-1 and TRBJ2-1, with TRBD2 identical over 13 bases. V shed 3 bases and J 0 bases; nucleotides not matched to a gene: 12. This CDR3 spans 20 amino acids. Germline V CDR1 and CDR2: SGHRS, YFSETQ. CDR3 nucleotides: TGCGCCAGCAGCTCTTCAGGGACTAGCGGGGTTTCCAGCTCCTACAATGAGCAGTTCTTC. Protein product: CASSSSGTSGVSSSYNEQFF.

This clone has just one count. The chain uses TRBV7-2 and TRBJ1-2, with TRBD1 matching 7 bases. The V gene's germline CDR1 is SGHTA and CDR2 FQGNSA. CDR3 length: 14 amino acids. The V and J ends lost 0 bases and 8 bases, in that order; junction bases with no gene match: 6. CDR3: CASSLARQGYGYTF. In DNA form, the CDR3 reads TGTGCCAGCAGCTTAGCCCGACAGGGTTACGGCTACACCTTC.

This chain uses TRBV4-1 with TRBJ2-3, with 10 positions matching TRBD2. Unmatched junction bases numbered 10, after V lost 0 bases and J lost 4 bases. In germline, CDR1 is MGHRA, CDR2 YSYEKL. The CDR3 is 18 residues long. Here the CDR3 reads CASSQDHEAGGPPDTQYF. In nucleotides, the CDR3 is TGCGCCAGCAGCCAAGATCATGAAGCGGGGGGGCCCCCAGATACGCAGTATTTT.

This rearrangement joins TRBV7-9 to TRBJ2-1; 15 nucleotides match TRBD2. Germline trimming cut 4 bases from V and 6 bases from J; bases unmatched to any gene: 1. Germline CDR1 reads SEHNR; CDR2 reads FQNEAQ (reference sequence). There are 15 residues in the CDR3. The CDR3 is CASSWTSGGANEQFF. The CDR3 DNA reads TGTGCCAGCAGCTGGACTAGCGGGGGGGCCAATGAGCAGTTCTTC.

CDR3 nucleotide sequence: TGTGCCAGCAGCATACAGGGGGTCGGGAATCAGCCCCAGCATTTT. It encodes CASSIQGVGNQPQHF. The chain carries TRBV6-1 and TRBJ1-5; 8 nucleotides align to TRBD1. Losses at the gene ends were 6 bases for V and 4 bases for J; bases not matched to a gene: 8. Germline V gene lookup returns CDR1 MNHNS and CDR2 SASEGT. The CDR3 runs 15 residues.

The chain links TRBV27 to TRBJ2-1; 12 bases fit TRBD2. This CDR3 has 16 residues. With V trimmed by 5 bases and J by 7 bases, 9 bases remained unmatched. Germline V gene data show CDR1 as MNHEY and CDR2 as SMNVEV (reference sequence). CDR3 amino acids: CASSIWTSGAGNEQFF. In nucleotides, the CDR3 is TGTGCCAGCAGTATTTGGACTAGCGGGGCTGGGAATGAGCAGTTCTTC.

The rearrangement links TRBV7-9 to TRBJ2-7; TRBD2 matches 13 bases. The CDR3 is 17 residues long. Germline V gene lookup returns CDR1 SEHNR and CDR2 FQNEAQ (reference sequence). V lost 5 bases to trimming and J lost 6 bases; unmatched junction nucleotides: 13. The CDR3, as DNA: TGTGCCAGCAGCAAGGGGGGGACTAGCGGGGACCTCTCCGAGCAGTACTTC. This sequence encodes CASSKGGTSGDLSEQYF.

The V gene is TRBV7-9, the J gene TRBJ1-2; D is unresolved. Germline CDR1 and CDR2: SEHNR and FQNEAQ (reference sequence). V lost 1 base and J lost 4, with 13 bases in between. The CDR3 extends over 15 amino acids. The DNA of the CDR3 is TGTGCCAGCAGCTTAGATCCAGGTTTTACCTATGGCTACACCTTC. Translated: CASSLDPGFTYGYTF. The variable domain in full, completed from reference TRBV7-9 and TRBJ1-2, reads DTGVSQNPRHKITKRGQNVTFRCDPISEHNRLYWYRQTLGQGPEFLTYFQNEAQLEKSRLLSDRFSAERPKGSFSTLEIQRTEQGDSAMYLCASSLDPGFTYGYTFGSGTRLTVV.